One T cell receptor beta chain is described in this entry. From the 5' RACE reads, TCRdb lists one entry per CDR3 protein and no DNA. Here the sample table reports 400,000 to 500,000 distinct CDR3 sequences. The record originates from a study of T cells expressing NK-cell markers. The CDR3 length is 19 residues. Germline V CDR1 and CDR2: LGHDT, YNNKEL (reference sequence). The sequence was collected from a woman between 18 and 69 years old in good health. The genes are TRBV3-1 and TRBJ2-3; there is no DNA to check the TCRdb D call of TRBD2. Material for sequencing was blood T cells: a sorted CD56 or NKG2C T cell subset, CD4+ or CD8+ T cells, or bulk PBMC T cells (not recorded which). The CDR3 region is CASSPRSPWVSGGADTQYF.